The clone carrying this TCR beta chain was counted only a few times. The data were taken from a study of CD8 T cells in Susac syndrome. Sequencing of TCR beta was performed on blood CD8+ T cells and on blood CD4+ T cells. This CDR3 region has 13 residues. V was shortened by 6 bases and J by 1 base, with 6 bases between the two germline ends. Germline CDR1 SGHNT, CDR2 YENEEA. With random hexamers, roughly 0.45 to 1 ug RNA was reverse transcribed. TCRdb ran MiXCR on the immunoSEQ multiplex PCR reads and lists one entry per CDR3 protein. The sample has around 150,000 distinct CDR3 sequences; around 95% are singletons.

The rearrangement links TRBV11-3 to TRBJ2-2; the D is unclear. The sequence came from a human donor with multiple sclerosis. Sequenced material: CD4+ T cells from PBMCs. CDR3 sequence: CASSSKNTGELFF. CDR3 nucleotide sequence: TGTGCCAGCAGTTCTAAGAACACCGGGGAGCTGTTTTTT.